This entry is about one T cell receptor beta chain. Its antigen is unknown. These data belong to a study of OX40 agonist ivuxolimab in advanced cancers. In the study overall: Earlier anti-PD-1, anti-PD-L1 or anti-CTLA-4 therapy was permitted; over 35% had received some.

Germline V gene sequence: CDR1 SGHRS, CDR2 YFSETQ. The CDR3 totals 13 residues. V lost 0 bases to trimming and J lost 5 bases, with 9 bases between them. Blood samples were obtained at baseline, cycle 4 day 1, and cycle 7 day 1. The table came from immunoSEQ multiplex PCR; TCRdb's copy has only in-frame clones and leaves some out. The data contain about 83,000 clones, about 86% of them singletons. Notes on the study in general: Compared with others, partial responders at 0.1-3.0 mg/kg displayed clonal expansion among the lowest. In CD8+ T cells, expanded clones were on average more numerous than in CD4+.

The chain joins TRBV5-1 to TRBJ2-7, with D uncertain. This material consisted of CD4+ or CD8+ T cells sorted from blood, taken in a trial of the OX40 agonist ivuxolimab. The clonotype originates from an adult with an advanced solid tumor such as melanoma, head and neck, liver or kidney cancer. The CDR3 spells CASSLGLQDEQYF. CDR3 bases: TGCGCCAGCAGCTTGGGACTCCAGGACGAGCAGTACTTC. The complete variable domain, with remaining parts taken from reference TRBV5-1 and TRBJ2-7, reads KAGVTQTPRYLIKTRGQQVTLSCSPISGHRSVSWYQQTPGQGLQFLFEYFSETQRNKGNFPGRFSGRQFSNSRSEMNVSTLELGDSALYLCASSLGLQDEQYFGPGTRLTVT.